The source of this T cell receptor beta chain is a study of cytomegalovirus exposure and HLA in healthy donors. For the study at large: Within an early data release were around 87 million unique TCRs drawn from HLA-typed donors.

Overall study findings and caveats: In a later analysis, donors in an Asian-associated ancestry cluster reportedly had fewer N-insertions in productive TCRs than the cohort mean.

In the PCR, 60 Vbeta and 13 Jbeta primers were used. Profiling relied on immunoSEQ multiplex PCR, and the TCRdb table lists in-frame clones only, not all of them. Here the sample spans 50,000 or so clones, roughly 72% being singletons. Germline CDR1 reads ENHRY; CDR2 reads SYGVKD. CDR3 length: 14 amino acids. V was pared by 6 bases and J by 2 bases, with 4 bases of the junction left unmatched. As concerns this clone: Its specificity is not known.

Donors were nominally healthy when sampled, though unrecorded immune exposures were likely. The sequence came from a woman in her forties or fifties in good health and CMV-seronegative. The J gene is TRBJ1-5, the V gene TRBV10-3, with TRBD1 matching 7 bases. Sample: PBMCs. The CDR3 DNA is TGTGCCATCAGGGAGGGGGCGGGCAATCAGCCCCAGCATTTT. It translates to CAIREGAGNQPQHF.